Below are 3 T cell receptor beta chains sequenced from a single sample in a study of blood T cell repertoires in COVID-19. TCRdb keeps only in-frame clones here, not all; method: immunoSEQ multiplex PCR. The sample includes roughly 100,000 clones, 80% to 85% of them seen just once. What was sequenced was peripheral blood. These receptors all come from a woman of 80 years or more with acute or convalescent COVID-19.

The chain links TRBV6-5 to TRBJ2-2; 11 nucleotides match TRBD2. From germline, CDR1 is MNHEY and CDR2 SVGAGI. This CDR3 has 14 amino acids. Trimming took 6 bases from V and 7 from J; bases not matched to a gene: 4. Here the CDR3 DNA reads TGTGCCAGCAGAATAGCGGGAGGGGTCGGGGAGCTGTTTTTT. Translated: CASRIAGGVGELFF.

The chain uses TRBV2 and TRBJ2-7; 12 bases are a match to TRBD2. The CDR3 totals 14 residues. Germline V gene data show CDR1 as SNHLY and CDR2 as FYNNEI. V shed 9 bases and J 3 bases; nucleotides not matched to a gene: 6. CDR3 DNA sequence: TGTGCCAGTAAAGGACTAGCGGGGATCTACGAGCAGTACTTC. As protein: CASKGLAGIYEQYF.

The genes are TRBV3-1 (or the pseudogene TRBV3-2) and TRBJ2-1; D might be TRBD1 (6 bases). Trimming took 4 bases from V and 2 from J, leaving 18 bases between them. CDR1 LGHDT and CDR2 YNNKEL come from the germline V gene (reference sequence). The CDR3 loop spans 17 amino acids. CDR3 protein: CASSPVITRGTYNEQFF. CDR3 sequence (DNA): TGTGCCAGCAGCCCAGTAATTACCAGGGGCACCTACAATGAGCAGTTCTTC.